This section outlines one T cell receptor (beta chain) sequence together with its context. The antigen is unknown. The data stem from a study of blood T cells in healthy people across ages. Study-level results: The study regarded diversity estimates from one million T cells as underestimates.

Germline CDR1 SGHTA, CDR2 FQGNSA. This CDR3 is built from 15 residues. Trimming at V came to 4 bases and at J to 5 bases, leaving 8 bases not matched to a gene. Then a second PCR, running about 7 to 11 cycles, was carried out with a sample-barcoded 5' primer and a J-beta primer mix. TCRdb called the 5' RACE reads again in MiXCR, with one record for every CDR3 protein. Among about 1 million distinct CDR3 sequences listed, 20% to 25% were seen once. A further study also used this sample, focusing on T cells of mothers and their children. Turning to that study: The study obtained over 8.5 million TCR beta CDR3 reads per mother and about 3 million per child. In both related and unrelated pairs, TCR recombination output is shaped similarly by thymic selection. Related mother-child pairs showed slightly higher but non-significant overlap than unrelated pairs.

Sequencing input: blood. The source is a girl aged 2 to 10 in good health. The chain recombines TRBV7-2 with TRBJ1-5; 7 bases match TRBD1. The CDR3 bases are TGTGCCAGCAGCTCCTACCTGACAGGGTATCAGCCCCAGCATTTT. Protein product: CASSSYLTGYQPQHF.